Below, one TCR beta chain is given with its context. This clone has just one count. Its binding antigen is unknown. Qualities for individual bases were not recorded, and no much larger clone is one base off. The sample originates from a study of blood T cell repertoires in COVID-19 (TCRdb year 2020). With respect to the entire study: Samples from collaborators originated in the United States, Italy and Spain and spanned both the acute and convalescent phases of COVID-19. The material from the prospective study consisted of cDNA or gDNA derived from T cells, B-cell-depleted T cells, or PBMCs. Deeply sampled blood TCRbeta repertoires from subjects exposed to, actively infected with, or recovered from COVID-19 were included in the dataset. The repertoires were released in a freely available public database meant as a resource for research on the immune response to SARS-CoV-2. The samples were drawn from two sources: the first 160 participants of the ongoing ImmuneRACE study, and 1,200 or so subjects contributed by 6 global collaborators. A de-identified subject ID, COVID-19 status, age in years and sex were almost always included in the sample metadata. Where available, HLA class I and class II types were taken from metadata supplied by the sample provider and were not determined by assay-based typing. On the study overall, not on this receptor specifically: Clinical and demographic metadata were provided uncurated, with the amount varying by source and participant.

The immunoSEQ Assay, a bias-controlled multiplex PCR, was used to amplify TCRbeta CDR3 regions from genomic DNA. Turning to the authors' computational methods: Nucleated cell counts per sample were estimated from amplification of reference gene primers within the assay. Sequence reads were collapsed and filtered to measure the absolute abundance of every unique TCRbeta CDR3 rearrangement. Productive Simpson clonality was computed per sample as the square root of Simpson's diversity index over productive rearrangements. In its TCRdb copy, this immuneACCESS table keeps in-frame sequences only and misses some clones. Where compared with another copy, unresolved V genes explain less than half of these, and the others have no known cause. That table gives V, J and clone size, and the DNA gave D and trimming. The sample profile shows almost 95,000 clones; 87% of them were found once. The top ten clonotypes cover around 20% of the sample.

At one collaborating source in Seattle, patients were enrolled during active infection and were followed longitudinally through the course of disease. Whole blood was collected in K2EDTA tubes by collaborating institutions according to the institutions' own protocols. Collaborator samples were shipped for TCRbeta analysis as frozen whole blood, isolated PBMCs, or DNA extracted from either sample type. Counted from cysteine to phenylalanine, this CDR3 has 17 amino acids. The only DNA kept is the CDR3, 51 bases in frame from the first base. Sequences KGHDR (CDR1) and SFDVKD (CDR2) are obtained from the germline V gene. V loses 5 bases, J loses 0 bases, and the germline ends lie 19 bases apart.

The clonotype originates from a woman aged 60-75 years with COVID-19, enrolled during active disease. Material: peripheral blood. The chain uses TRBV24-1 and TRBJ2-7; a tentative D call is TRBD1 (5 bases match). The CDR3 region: CATSAPTDSESSYEQYF. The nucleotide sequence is TGTGCCACCAGTGCCCCGACCGACAGCGAGAGCTCCTACGAGCAGTACTTC.